The next 21 T cell receptor beta chains were all read from a single sample in a study of T cell clusters in autoimmune cytopenias. Multiplex touch-down PCR amplified TRB using TRB-A and TRB-B pools in one tube. With the multiplex PCR reads reprocessed, TCRdb shows one record per CDR3 protein and no DNA. Recorded for this sample: approximately 7,800 distinct CDR3 sequences. TRB amplification used approximately 250 ng of peripheral blood genomic DNA. Sequencing was performed on peripheral blood. Every receptor here comes from a human donor with an autoimmune cytopenia or autoimmune hepatitis (not recorded which).

The chain links TRBV6-5 to TRBJ1-5; the TRBD1 assignment by TCRdb is unverifiable without DNA. This CDR3 comprises 18 residues. The germline gives CDR1 MNHEY, CDR2 SVGAGI. The CDR3 sequence: CASSYSAGGVNSNQPQHF.

The V and J genes are TRBV6-5 and TRBJ2-1; TCRdb names TRBD2, which stays unverified in the absence of DNA. The CDR3 runs 14 residues. CDR1 is MNHEY, CDR2 SVGAGI, per germline. The CDR3 loop is CASNVAGEGGEQFF.

By frequency, this clonotype is medium-sized. The V and J genes are TRBV5-1 and TRBJ2-7; TCRdb's D gene call, TRBD1, goes unchecked for lack of DNA. The CDR3 is made up of 15 amino acids. From germline, CDR1 is SGHRS and CDR2 YFSETQ. The CDR3 sequence: CASSSGQGFSYEQYF.

The V and J genes are TRBV4-1 and TRBJ2-5; without DNA, the TCRdb call of TRBD1 cannot be checked. Germline assignment: CDR1 MGHRA and CDR2 YSYEKL. This CDR3 spans 16 amino acids. Here the CDR3 reads CASSQGTGTTQETQYF.

J is TRBJ2-3 and V is TRBV5-1; without DNA, the TCRdb call of TRBD1 cannot be checked. The CDR3 sequence is 15 residues long. The germline gives CDR1 SGHRS, CDR2 YFSETQ. CDR3 amino acids: CASSLVVGAGDTQYF.

J is TRBJ2-2 and V is TRBV11-2; TCRdb indicates TRBD2, and absent DNA this call remains unverified. Germline CDR1 is SGHAT and CDR2 is FQNNGV. The CDR3 is 17 residues long. The CDR3 loop is CASSQRLAGGHTGELFF. Complete variable domain (other parts from reference TRBV11-2 and TRBJ2-2): EAGVAQSPRYKIIEKRQSVAFWCNPISGHATLYWYQQILGQGPKLLIQFQNNGVVDDSQLPKDRFSAERLKGVDSTLKIQPAKLEDSAVYLCASSQRLAGGHTGELFFGEGSRLTVL.

V usage is TRBV20-1 and J usage is TRBJ1-2; TCRdb outputs TRBD1, but without DNA this stays unchecked. CDR3 length: 18 amino acids. Looked up from germline, CDR1 is DFQATT and CDR2 is SNEGSKA (reference sequence). The chain's CDR3 is CSARDPSSRGFGMHGYTF.

The CDR3 protein is CASGGWKVFEAFF. The chain uses TRBV2 and TRBJ1-1; lacking DNA, the TRBD1 call made by TCRdb goes unchecked. The CDR3 extends over 13 amino acids. Germline CDR1 reads SNHLY; CDR2 reads FYNNEI.

This rearrangement joins TRBV20-1 to TRBJ2-2; TCRdb indicates TRBD2, and absent DNA this call remains unverified. The CDR3 extends over 15 amino acids. Per the germline V gene, CDR1 is DFQATT and CDR2 is SNEGSKA (reference sequence). The CDR3 here is CSARDGGIAGGELFF.

The chain employs TRBV5-4 and TRBJ2-3. Per germline, CDR1 SGHNT and CDR2 YYREEE (reference sequence). CDR3 size: 12 residues. CDR3 residues: CASGLGGDTQYF.

The J gene is TRBJ2-2, the V gene TRBV11-2; the TCRdb D gene call, TRBD1, has no DNA to confirm it. From germline, CDR1 is SGHAT and CDR2 FQNNGV. The CDR3 is 16 residues long. The CDR3 loop is CASSLEGQAYTGELFF.

The chain couples TRBV7-3 to TRBJ2-5; TCRdb indicates TRBD2, and absent DNA this call remains unverified. Germline CDR1 and CDR2: SGHTA and FQGTGA. This CDR3 comprises 15 residues. CDR3 in amino acids: CASSRGGGPRETQYF.

This clonotype is called medium-sized based on its frequency. The chain is built from TRBV12-3 or TRBV12-4 and TRBJ2-7; TCRdb picks TRBD1, but there is no DNA to check that call. The length of the CDR3 is 14 residues. The CDR3 sequence: CASSPRTASYEQYF.

By frequency, this clonotype is medium-sized (0.01 to 0.1%). The gene calls are TRBV6-1 and TRBJ2-2; with no DNA, the TCRdb D assignment of TRBD1 cannot be verified. This CDR3 is built from 15 residues. Germline values: CDR1 MNHNS, CDR2 SASEGT. CDR3 loop: CASSETGFLAGELFF.

The chain combines TRBV24-1 with TRBJ2-7; TCRdb designates TRBD1, a call that cannot be tested without DNA. This CDR3 has 15 amino acids. Germline V lookup: CDR1 KGHDR, CDR2 SFDVKD. CDR3 in amino acids: CATSDPSTGGNEQYF.

The chain couples TRBV7-2 to TRBJ2-3; TCRdb calls TRBD1, which cannot be checked without DNA. There are 15 residues in the CDR3. Germline V gives CDR1 SGHTA, CDR2 FQGNSA. CDR3 residues: CASSLVGGAWDTQYF.

The chain is built from TRBV7-9 and TRBJ1-6. Per the germline V gene, CDR1 is SEHNR and CDR2 is FQNEAQ (reference sequence). The CDR3 sequence is 16 residues long. The CDR3 region is CASSSGQSSYNSPLHF. The whole variable domain, remainder taken from reference TRBV7-9 and TRBJ1-6, is DTGVSQNPRHKITKRGQNVTFRCDPISEHNRLYWYRQTLGQGPEFLTYFQNEAQLEKSRLLSDRFSAERPKGSFSTLEIQRTEQGDSAMYLCASSSGQSSYNSPLHFGNGTRLTVT.

This clonotype is identified as medium-sized from frequency. V and J are TRBV27 and TRBJ2-7; TCRdb's D call of TRBD2 is untestable without DNA. In germline, CDR1 is MNHEY, CDR2 SMNVEV (reference sequence). The length of the CDR3 is 14 residues. CDR3 residues: CASSSSGAEYEQYF.

This clonotype is called medium-sized based on its frequency. This chain links TRBV20-1 with TRBJ1-1; as DNA is missing, the TRBD1 call by TCRdb cannot be tested. Germline V CDR1 and CDR2: DFQATT, SNEGSKA (reference sequence). The CDR3 is 13 residues long. The CDR3 spells CSASAGMNTEAFF.

The J gene is TRBJ2-1, the V gene TRBV7-9. This CDR3 contains 16 residues. Germline V gives CDR1 SEHNR, CDR2 FQNEAQ (reference sequence). The CDR3 loop reads CASSLALGERANEQFF.

This clonotype ranks as medium-sized in terms of frequency. The chain has TRBV7-9 and TRBJ1-2; with no DNA, the TCRdb D assignment of TRBD1 cannot be verified. The CDR3 loop spans 16 amino acids. Germline lookup yields CDR1 SEHNR and CDR2 FQNEAQ (reference sequence). CDR3 amino acids: CASGRDRGLGAYGYTF.